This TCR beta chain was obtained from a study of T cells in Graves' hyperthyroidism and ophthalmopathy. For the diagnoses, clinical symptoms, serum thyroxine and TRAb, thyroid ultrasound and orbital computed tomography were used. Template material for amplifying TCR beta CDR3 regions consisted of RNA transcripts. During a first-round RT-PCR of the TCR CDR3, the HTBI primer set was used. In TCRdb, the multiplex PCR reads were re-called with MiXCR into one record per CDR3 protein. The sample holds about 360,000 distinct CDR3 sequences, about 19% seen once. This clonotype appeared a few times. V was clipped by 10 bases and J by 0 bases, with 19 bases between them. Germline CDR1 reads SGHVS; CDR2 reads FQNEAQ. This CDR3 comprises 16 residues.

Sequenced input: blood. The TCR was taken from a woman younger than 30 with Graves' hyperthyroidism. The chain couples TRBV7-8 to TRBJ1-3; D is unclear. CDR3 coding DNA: TGTGCCACTCACCCGGGTCGGTGGGGCTCTGGAAACACCATATATTTT. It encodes CATHPGRWGSGNTIYF.